The clone carrying this TCR beta chain was detected ten times or more. TCRdb recomputed calls from the 5' RACE reads with MiXCR, one row per CDR3 protein. The sample has roughly 560,000 distinct CDR3 sequences; approximately 20% are singletons. This entry belongs to a study of T-cell memory formation after mild COVID-19. The CDR3 runs to 16 residues. The V gene lost 3 bases and the J gene lost 3 bases, with 16 bases spanning the gap. Germline V CDR1 and CDR2: MGHRA, YSYEKL. The V gene is TRBV4-1, the J gene TRBJ2-3, with a weak D call TRBD2 (7 bases). The receptor was derived from an adult woman who had mild COVID-19 (a few samples of this study predate the infection). Cell type and time point are not known. Material for sequencing was PBMCs or a T cell subset sorted from them (not recorded which). The CDR3 DNA follows: TGCGCCAGCAGCCAGGGGGGGGCAGTCGGTACAGATACGCAGTATTTT. Protein sequence: CASSQGGAVGTDTQYF.